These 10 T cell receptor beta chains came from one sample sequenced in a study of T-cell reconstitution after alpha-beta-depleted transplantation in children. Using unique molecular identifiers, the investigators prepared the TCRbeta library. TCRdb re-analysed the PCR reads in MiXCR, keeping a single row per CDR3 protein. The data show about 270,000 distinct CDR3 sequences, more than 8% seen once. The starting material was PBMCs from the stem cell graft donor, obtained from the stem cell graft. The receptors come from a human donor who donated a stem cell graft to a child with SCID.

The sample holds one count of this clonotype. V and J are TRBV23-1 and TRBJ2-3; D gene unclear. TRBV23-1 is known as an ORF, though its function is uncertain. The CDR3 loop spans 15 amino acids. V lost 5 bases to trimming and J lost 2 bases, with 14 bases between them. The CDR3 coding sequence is TGCGCCAGCAGTACCGGACGGCCCAACACAGATACGCAGTATTTT. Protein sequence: CASSTGRPNTDTQYF.

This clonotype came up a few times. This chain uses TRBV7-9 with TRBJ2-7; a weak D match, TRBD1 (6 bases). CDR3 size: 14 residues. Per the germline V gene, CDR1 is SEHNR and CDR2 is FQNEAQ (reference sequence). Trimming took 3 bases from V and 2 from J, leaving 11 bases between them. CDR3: CASSFGTPPYEQYF. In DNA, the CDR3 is TGTGCCAGCAGCTTCGGGACACCACCCTACGAGCAGTACTTC.

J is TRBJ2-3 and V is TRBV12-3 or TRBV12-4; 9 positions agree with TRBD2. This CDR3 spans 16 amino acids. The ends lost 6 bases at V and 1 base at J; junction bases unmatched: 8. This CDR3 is CASSLGSSGGTDTQYF. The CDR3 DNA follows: TGTGCCAGCAGCCTGGGGTCTAGCGGGGGCACAGATACGCAGTATTTT.

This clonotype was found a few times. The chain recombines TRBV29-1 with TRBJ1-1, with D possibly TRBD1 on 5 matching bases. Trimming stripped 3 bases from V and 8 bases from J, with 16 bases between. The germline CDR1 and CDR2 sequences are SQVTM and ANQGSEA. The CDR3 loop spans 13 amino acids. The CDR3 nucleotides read TGCAGCGTTGATCGAGGTCTCCAGGGAGAAGCTTTCTTT. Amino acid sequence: CSVDRGLQGEAFF.

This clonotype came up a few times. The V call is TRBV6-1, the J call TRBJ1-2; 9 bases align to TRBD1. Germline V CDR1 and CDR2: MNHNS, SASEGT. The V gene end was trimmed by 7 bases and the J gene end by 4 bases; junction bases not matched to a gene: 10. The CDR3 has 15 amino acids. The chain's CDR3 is CASTNAGTGSYGYTF. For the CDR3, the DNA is TGTGCCAGCACCAACGCCGGGACAGGGAGCTATGGCTACACCTTC.

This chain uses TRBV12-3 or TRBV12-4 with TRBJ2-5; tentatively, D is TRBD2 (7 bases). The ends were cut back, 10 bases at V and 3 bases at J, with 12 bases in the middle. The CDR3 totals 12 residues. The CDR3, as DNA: TGTGCCACAGGGGAGGGGAAAGAGACCCAGTACTTC. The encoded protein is CATGEGKETQYF.

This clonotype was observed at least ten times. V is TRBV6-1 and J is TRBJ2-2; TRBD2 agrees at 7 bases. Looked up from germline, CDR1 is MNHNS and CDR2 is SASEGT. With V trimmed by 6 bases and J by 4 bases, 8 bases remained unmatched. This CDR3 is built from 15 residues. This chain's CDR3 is CASSLGGGATGELFF. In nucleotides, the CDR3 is TGTGCCAGCAGCCTGGGGGGGGGAGCCACCGGGGAGCTGTTTTTT.

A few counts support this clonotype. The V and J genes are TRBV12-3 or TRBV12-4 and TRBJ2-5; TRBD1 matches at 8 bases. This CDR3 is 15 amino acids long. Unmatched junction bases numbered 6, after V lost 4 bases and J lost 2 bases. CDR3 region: CASSSQGVGQETQYF. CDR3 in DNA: TGTGCCAGCAGTTCACAGGGGGTAGGACAAGAGACCCAGTACTTC.

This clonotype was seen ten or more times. The CDR3, as DNA: TGCGCCAGCAGCCAAGATACACACCTTAACTATGGCTACACCTTC. As protein: CASSQDTHLNYGYTF. The chain has TRBV4-1 and TRBJ1-2; D is ambiguous. Germline V gene data show CDR1 as MGHRA and CDR2 as YSYEKL. The CDR3 extends over 15 amino acids. V shed 0 bases and J shed 1 base, with 9 bases lying between them.

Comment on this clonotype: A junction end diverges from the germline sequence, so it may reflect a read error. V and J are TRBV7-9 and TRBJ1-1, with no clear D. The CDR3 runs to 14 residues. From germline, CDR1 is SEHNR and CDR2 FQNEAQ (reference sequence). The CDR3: CAGSLERAGTEAFF. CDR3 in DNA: TGTGCCGGCAGCTTAGAAAGGGCGGGGACTGAAGCTTTCTTT.